The rows below give T cell receptor beta chains drawn from one sample of a study of OX40 agonist ivuxolimab in advanced cancers. Only in-frame clones appear in the TCRdb table, and some are missing; sequencing was by immunoSEQ multiplex PCR. The profile shows about 24,000 clones, roughly three quarters of them singletons. Material: CD4+ or CD8+ T cells sorted from blood, obtained in a trial of the OX40 agonist ivuxolimab. These receptors were collected from an adult with an advanced solid tumor such as melanoma, head and neck, liver or kidney cancer. CDR3s include the opening cysteine and the closing phenylalanine or tryptophan. The order of the fields is V gene, J gene, clone size, D gene, CDR3 DNA, CDR3 protein. A D gene is named only where the DNA matches it firmly. Clone size appears in some rows only: once, few, many, or a class for an expanded clone.

TRBV4-2	TRBJ2-2	few	TRBD1	TGTGCCAGCAGCCAGCCTCGGGGACAGGGTAACGGGGAGCTGTTTTTT	CASSQPRGQGNGELFF
TRBV2	TRBJ1-6	NA	NA	TGTGCCAGCACCGTGAGGGAGGGAATAATTAATTCACCCCTCCACTTT	CASTVREGIINSPLHF
TRBV5-1	TRBJ2-5	NA	NA	TGCGCCAGCAGCTTTCTAGGGGGTGTAGAGACCCAGTACTTC	CASSFLGGVETQYF
TRBV30	TRBJ1-1	NA	NA	TGTGCCTGGAGTGAGGGAATCCAGAACACTGAAGCTTTCTTT	CAWSEGIQNTEAFF
TRBV27	TRBJ2-5	NA	NA	TGTGCCAGCAGTTTATTTAACAGGGACGAGACCCAGTACTTC	CASSLFNRDETQYF
TRBV10-3	TRBJ2-2	NA	TRBD2	TGTGCCATCAGTAGGGCCGGGACTACAGAGACCGGGGAGCTGTTTTTT	CAISRAGTTETGELFF
TRBV7-8	TRBJ1-2	NA	NA	TGTGCCAGCAGCTTAGCAGGCAGGGACTATGGCTACACCTTC	CASSLAGRDYGYTF
TRBV7-9	TRBJ1-6	medium-sized	NA	TGTGCCAGCAGCTCACATGACAGGAGAGGAGTACGCTCACCCCTCCACTTT	CASSSHDRRGVRSPLHF
TRBV19	TRBJ1-1	NA	TRBD1	TGTGCCAGTAGTAATCCGGGACAGGGTAGAGGGACTGAAGCTTTCTTT	CASSNPGQGRGTEAFF
TRBV7-9	TRBJ2-3	NA	NA	TGTGCCAGCAGCTTGGATGGTTCGCCAGATACGCAGTATTTT	CASSLDGSPDTQYF
TRBV12-5	TRBJ1-4	NA	NA	TGTGCTAGTGGTTTGGGGCGGCTTGCAACTAATGAAAAACTGTTTTTT	CASGLGRLATNEKLFF
TRBV6-1	TRBJ2-3	NA	TRBD1	TGTGCCAGCAGTAGACAGGGAAGCACAGATACGCAGTATTTT	CASSRQGSTDTQYF
TRBV11-2	TRBJ2-2	once	TRBD1	TGTGCCAGCAGTGCAGGGGGTAACACCGGGGAGCTGTTTTTT	CASSAGGNTGELFF
TRBV4-1	TRBJ2-1	NA	NA	TGCGCCAGCAGCCCCATATATGCTCCCAGCTCCTACAATGAGCAGTTCTTC	CASSPIYAPSSYNEQFF
TRBV11-2	TRBJ2-7	NA	NA	TGTGCCAGCAGCTTATTTGCAGTAACCTACGAGCAGTACTTC	CASSLFAVTYEQYF
TRBV11-2	TRBJ2-7	NA	NA	TGTGCCAGCAGCTTAGACAGGACTCGCTACGAGCAGTACTTC	CASSLDRTRYEQYF
TRBV12-5	TRBJ2-3	NA	TRBD2	TGTGCTAGTGGAACCTCCGGGACTAGCGGGGTAGTGGCGCAGTATTTT	CASGTSGTSGVVAQYF
TRBV5-1	TRBJ1-2	NA	NA	TGCGCCAGCAGCTTGGATGGCAGGGGCTATGGCTACACCTTC	CASSLDGRGYGYTF
TRBV19	TRBJ2-2	NA	TRBD2	TGTGCCAGTAAAGAGCGGGGGGGCTCCGGGGAGCTGTTTTTT	CASKERGGSGELFF